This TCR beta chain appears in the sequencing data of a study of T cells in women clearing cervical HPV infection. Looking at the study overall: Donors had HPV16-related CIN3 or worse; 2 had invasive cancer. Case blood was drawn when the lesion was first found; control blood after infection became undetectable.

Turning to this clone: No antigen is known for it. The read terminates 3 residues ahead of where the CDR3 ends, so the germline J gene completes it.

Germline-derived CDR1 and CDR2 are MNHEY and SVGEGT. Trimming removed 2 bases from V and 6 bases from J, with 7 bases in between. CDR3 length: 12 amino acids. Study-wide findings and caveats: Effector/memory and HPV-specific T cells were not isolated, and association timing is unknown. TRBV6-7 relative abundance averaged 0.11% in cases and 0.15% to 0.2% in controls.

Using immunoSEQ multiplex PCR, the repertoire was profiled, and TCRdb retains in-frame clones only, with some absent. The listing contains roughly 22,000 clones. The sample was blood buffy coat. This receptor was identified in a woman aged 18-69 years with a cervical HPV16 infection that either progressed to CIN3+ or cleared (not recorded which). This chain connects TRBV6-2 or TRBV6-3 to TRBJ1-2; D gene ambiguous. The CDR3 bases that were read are TGTGCCAGCAGTTACGTAGAAAATGGC. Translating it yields CASSYVENG. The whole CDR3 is CASSYVENGYTF.